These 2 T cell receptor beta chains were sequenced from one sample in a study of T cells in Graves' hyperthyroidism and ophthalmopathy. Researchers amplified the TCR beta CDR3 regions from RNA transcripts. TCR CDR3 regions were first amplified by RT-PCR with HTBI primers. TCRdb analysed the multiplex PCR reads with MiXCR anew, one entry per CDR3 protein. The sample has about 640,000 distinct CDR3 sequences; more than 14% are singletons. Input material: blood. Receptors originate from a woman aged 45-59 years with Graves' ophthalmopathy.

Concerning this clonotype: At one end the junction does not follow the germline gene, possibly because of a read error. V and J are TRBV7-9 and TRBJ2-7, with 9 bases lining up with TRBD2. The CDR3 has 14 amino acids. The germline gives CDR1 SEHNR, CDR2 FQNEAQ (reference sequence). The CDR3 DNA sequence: TGTGTCAGCAGCTCGGAGACTAGCGGTACCGAGCAGTACTTC. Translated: CVSSSETSGTEQYF.

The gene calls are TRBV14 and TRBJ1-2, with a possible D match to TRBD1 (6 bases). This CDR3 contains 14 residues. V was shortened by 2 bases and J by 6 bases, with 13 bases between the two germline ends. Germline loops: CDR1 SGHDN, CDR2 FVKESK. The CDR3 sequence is CASSQRGRSNGYTF. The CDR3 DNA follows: TGTGCCAGCAGCCAACGGGGGCGCAGTAATGGCTACACCTTC.